This T cell receptor (beta chain) was found in a study of shared clonotypes between healthy human individuals. For the study at large: Donors, aged 18 to 49, were a couple of women and three men.

Scientists sequenced DNA from unsorted PBMC on ten immunoSEQ deep assay plates. Some clones are missing from TCRdb's copy, which holds only in-frame ones; the method was immunoSEQ multiplex PCR. The repertoire holds 500,000 to 650,000 clones, with around three quarters as singletons. This CDR3 spans 15 amino acids. CDR1 MNHNS and CDR2 SASEGT come from the germline V gene. J gave up 6 bases and V 1 base, and 5 bases lay outside the gene matches. The clonotype comes from a woman in her forties in good health. Some clones in this sample may be carry-over from other donors' samples. The genes are TRBV6-1 and TRBJ2-1; 8 nucleotides align to TRBD2. Sequences were obtained from PBMCs. The CDR3 bases are TGTGCCAGCAGTGAAGTCGCGGGAGGAAGCAATGAGCAGTTCTTC. As protein: CASSEVAGGSNEQFF.